The 20 T cell receptor beta chains reported below all come from one sample, sequenced in a study of sequential checkpoint blockade in melanoma. The treatment: randomized to nivolumab then ipilimumab (arm A) or the reverse (arm B). Generated by immunoSEQ multiplex PCR, the TCRdb table keeps only in-frame clones and is missing some. Counted here are about 19,000 clones, just under 75% occurring once; the ten biggest clones make up roughly 20%. Sequenced material: CD8+ T cells sorted from blood (inferred from file names), taken from a patient given nivolumab and ipilimumab in sequence. The source of these receptors is a human donor with melanoma.

The rearrangement joins TRBV4-1 to TRBJ2-7, with 8 bases identical to TRBD1. The germline V gene has CDR1 MGHRA and CDR2 YSYEKL. V lost 0 bases and J lost 3; bases outside the gene matches: 4. CDR3 length: 15 amino acids. The chain's CDR3 is CASSQDPGGGYEQYF. For the CDR3, the DNA is TGCGCCAGCAGCCAAGATCCAGGGGGCGGCTACGAGCAGTACTTC.

This clone was observed a handful of times. The V call is TRBV27, the J call TRBJ1-1; possibly TRBD1 for D (5 bases). The germline V gene has CDR1 MNHEY and CDR2 SMNVEV (reference sequence). V dropped 11 bases and J dropped 0 bases, with 13 bases sitting between them. CDR3 length: 13 residues. CDR3: CAVRERMNTEAFF. As DNA, the CDR3 is TGTGCCGTCAGGGAAAGGATGAACACTGAAGCTTTCTTT.

V and J are TRBV7-9 and TRBJ2-1, with no clear D. The CDR3 is 12 amino acids. Trimming cost V 2 bases and J 7 bases, with 6 bases left between them. The germline V gene has CDR1 SEHNR and CDR2 FQNEAQ (reference sequence). The CDR3 loop is CASSLLENEQFF. The DNA for the CDR3 is TGTGCCAGCAGCTTATTAGAGAATGAGCAGTTCTTC.

This clone was seen only once. The chain recombines TRBV27 with TRBJ2-2, with TRBD1 matching 7 bases. V gave up 5 bases and J gave up 6 bases; unmatched junction bases: 6. Per the germline V gene, CDR1 is MNHEY and CDR2 is SMNVEV (reference sequence). The CDR3 loop spans 14 amino acids. CDR3 residues: CASSPTGSAGELFF. In nucleotides, the CDR3 is TGTGCCAGCAGTCCGACAGGGTCGGCCGGGGAGCTGTTTTTT.

The chain joins TRBV7-3 to TRBJ2-7, with 9 positions matching TRBD1. Germline V CDR1 and CDR2: SGHTA, FQGTGA. This CDR3 contains 15 residues. J lost 2 bases, V lost 3 bases, and 5 bases had no gene match. CDR3 in DNA: TGTGCCAGCAGCTTCGGGACAGGGCTAACCTACGAGCAGTACTTC. Encoded protein: CASSFGTGLTYEQYF.

The chain carries TRBV27 and TRBJ2-5; TRBD1 agrees at 9 bases. The CDR3 has 15 residues. Germline trimming cut 5 bases from V and 5 bases from J; bases unmatched to any gene: 9. Germline CDR1 reads MNHEY; CDR2 reads SMNVEV (reference sequence). In DNA form, the CDR3 reads TGTGCCAGCAGTCCCTTATCGACAGGGGGGGAGACCCAGTACTTC. Amino acid sequence: CASSPLSTGGETQYF.

This chain connects TRBV7-9 to TRBJ2-7; D gene uncertain. The CDR3 runs to 12 residues. V was trimmed by 4 bases and J by 4 bases, leaving 8 bases between them. Looked up from germline, CDR1 is SEHNR and CDR2 is FQNEAQ (reference sequence). The DNA of the CDR3 is TGTGCCAGCAGCTACTTCGGGTACGAGCAGTACTTC. Its translation: CASSYFGYEQYF.

The V gene is TRBV7-9, the J gene TRBJ2-1, with TRBD1 as a possible D gene (6 bases). Trimming stripped 1 base from V and 4 bases from J, with 8 bases between. This CDR3 region has 14 residues. CDR1 and CDR2 (germline): SEHNR, FQNEAQ (reference sequence). CDR3 in DNA: TGTGCCAGCAGCTTAGGGGGGCCTTACAATGAGCAGTTCTTC. Translating gives CASSLGGPYNEQFF.

On this clone itself: One junction end disagrees with the germline gene, perhaps due to a read error. V usage is TRBV6-5 and J usage is TRBJ2-7; 8 nucleotides agree with TRBD1. Germline V gene sequence: CDR1 MNHEY, CDR2 SVGAGI. The CDR3 is 16 amino acids. CDR3 in DNA: TGTGCCGGCAGTTCGAACCGGGGACAGGAGCTATACGAGCAGTACTTC. Amino acids: CAGSSNRGQELYEQYF.

In this sample, this clone turned up a few times. This rearrangement joins TRBV7-9 to TRBJ2-7; tentatively, D is TRBD1 (6 bases). Between the trimmed V and J ends, which lost 4 bases and 6 bases, there was a span of 13 bases. This CDR3 region has 13 residues. Germline V CDR1 and CDR2: SEHNR, FQNEAQ (reference sequence). CDR3 in amino acids: CASSWTVPGEQYF. The DNA for the CDR3 is TGTGCCAGCAGCTGGACAGTTCCCGGCGAGCAGTACTTC.

This chain joins TRBV6-6 and TRBJ2-7; a weak D match, TRBD1 (5 bases). The CDR3 extends over 15 amino acids. The germline CDR1 and CDR2 sequences are MNHNY and SVGAGI (reference sequence). Trimming pared 3 bases from V and 7 bases from J, leaving 19 bases between. CDR3 protein: CASSYESQGSGEQYF. The CDR3 coding sequence is TGTGCCAGCAGTTATGAGTCCCAGGGCTCAGGGGAGCAGTACTTC.

This chain links TRBV6-5 with TRBJ1-2, with TRBD1 matching 7 bases. The CDR3 is 14 amino acids. Germline CDR1 and CDR2: MNHEY and SVGAGI. Trimming at V came to 6 bases and at J to 5 bases, leaving 9 bases not matched to a gene. CDR3 amino acids: CASRTGTAAYGYTF. Here the CDR3 DNA reads TGTGCCAGCAGAACGGGGACAGCGGCTTATGGCTACACCTTC.

This sequence joins TRBV6-5 and TRBJ2-2, with a weak D call TRBD2 (5 bases). Germline-derived CDR1 and CDR2 are MNHEY and SVGAGI. The CDR3 is 14 amino acids. Trimming took 0 bases from V and 3 from J, leaving 5 bases between them. In nucleotides, the CDR3 is TGTGCCAGCAGTTACTCGGGAGACACCGGGGAGCTGTTTTTT. Protein: CASSYSGDTGELFF.

The rearrangement links TRBV7-9 to TRBJ1-2, with 7 positions matching TRBD1. Germline trimming cut 3 bases from V and 0 bases from J; bases unmatched to any gene: 16. The CDR3 loop spans 19 amino acids. Germline V gene lookup returns CDR1 SEHNR and CDR2 FQNEAQ (reference sequence). CDR3 protein: CASSFDPSRLGQPNYGYTF. The CDR3 DNA reads TGTGCCAGCAGCTTTGACCCCTCCCGCCTGGGACAGCCTAACTATGGCTACACCTTC.

The chain has TRBV19 and TRBJ2-2, with 7 bases identical to TRBD2. Germline V gene sequence: CDR1 LNHDA, CDR2 SQIVND (reference sequence). The junction had 4 bases not matched to a gene; V was cut back by 2 bases and J by 4 bases. The CDR3 extends over 15 amino acids. CDR3 coding DNA: TGTGCCAGTAGTATAACTAGCGCGCGCACCGGGGAGCTGTTTTTT. Translation: CASSITSARTGELFF.

The rearrangement joins TRBV5-6 to TRBJ1-1; 10 nucleotides align to TRBD1. This CDR3 spans 13 amino acids. Germline assignment: CDR1 SGHDT and CDR2 YYEEEE. The V gene end was trimmed by 6 bases and the J gene end by 5 bases; junction bases not matched to a gene: 4. The CDR3 DNA is TGTGCCAGCATTCTGGACAGGGGGACTGAAGCTTTCTTT. Encoded protein: CASILDRGTEAFF.

The V and J genes are TRBV7-6 and TRBJ2-7, with 7 bases lining up with TRBD2. From germline, CDR1 is SGHVS and CDR2 FNYEAQ. The trim removed 2 bases at V and 0 bases at J, leaving 7 bases unmatched. This CDR3 has 16 amino acids. The CDR3 coding sequence is TGTGCCAGCAGCTTAAGTAGCGGGTCGAGCTCCTACGAGCAGTACTTC. The encoded protein is CASSLSSGSSSYEQYF.

The chain couples TRBV29-1 to TRBJ1-2; 7 bases fit TRBD1. This CDR3 has 12 amino acids. V was clipped by 6 bases and J by 3 bases; unmatched bases: 4. Germline lookup yields CDR1 SQVTM and CDR2 ANQGSEA. CDR3 sequence (DNA): TGCAGCGTCTCCGACAGGGACTATGGCTACACCTTC. This codes for CSVSDRDYGYTF.

V is TRBV28 and J is TRBJ1-1; D is unresolved. With 4 bases removed from V and 4 bases from J, the gap between germline ends came to 7 bases. Per germline, CDR1 MDHEN and CDR2 SYDVKM. The CDR3 runs to 12 residues. CDR3 sequence (DNA): TGTGCCAGCAGTTGGGAGGGCACTGAAGCTTTCTTT. Translated: CASSWEGTEAFF.

The V call is TRBV9, the J call TRBJ2-7; the D gene is possibly TRBD2 (5 bases). Germline V gene lookup returns CDR1 SGDLS and CDR2 YYNGEE. The CDR3 totals 15 residues. The ends were cut back, 0 bases at V and 0 bases at J, with 10 bases in the middle. CDR3 residues: CASSVATGSSYEQYF. The CDR3 DNA reads as TGTGCCAGCAGCGTAGCTACGGGGAGCTCCTACGAGCAGTACTTC.